These T cell receptor beta chains were read from a single sample in a study of CD8 T cells in ankylosing spondylitis. One entry per CDR3 protein, called by TCRdb with MiXCR from the 5' RACE reads. Among under 250,000 distinct CDR3 sequences listed, around a tenth were seen once. Sequencing used blood, either unsorted or a sorted T cell fraction (not recorded which). Every receptor here comes from a male donor with ankylosing spondylitis or in good health (not recorded which). Both conserved end residues are part of each CDR3. Fields, in order: D gene, V gene, clone size, J gene, CDR3 DNA, CDR3 protein. The D gene is left open where the match is weak. Expanded clones are given a class, and other clones once, few, many or no size at all.

D: TRBD1; V: TRBV7-2; size: many; J: TRBJ1-5; DNA: TGTGCCAGCAGCTTATGGGGACAGGGGGCTCAGCCCCAGCATTTT; CDR3: CASSLWGQGAQPQHF
D: .; V: TRBV6-1; size: many; J: TRBJ1-6; DNA: TGTGCCAGCACCAACAGGGTCGGCTCCTATAATTCACCCCTCCACTTT; CDR3: CASTNRVGSYNSPLHF
D: .; V: TRBV5-1; size: many; J: TRBJ2-7; DNA: TGCGCCAGCAGCTCGGACCCCCTATGGGAGCAGTACTTC; CDR3: CASSSDPLWEQYF
D: .; V: TRBV4-2; size: many; J: TRBJ1-2; DNA: TGTGCCAGCAGCTCGCGGGTCTATGGCTACACCTTC; CDR3: CASSSRVYGYTF
D: .; V: TRBV5-1; size: many; J: TRBJ2-1; DNA: TGCGCCAGCTCGGGAACAGCCGGAAATGAGCAGTTCTTC; CDR3: CASSGTAGNEQFF
D: .; V: TRBV7-9; size: .; J: TRBJ1-2; DNA: TGTGCCAGCAGCCCTTGGGACACCCGACGGCCCTTC; CDR3: CASSPWDTRRPF
D: .; V: TRBV25-1; size: many; J: TRBJ2-7; DNA: TGTGCCAGCAGTTACGACCGCTACGAGCAGTACTTC; CDR3: CASSYDRYEQYF
D: .; V: TRBV5-1; size: many; J: TRBJ2-3; DNA: TGCGCCAGCAGCCCGAGGACTCCCCCAGATACGCAGTATTTT; CDR3: CASSPRTPPDTQYF
D: TRBD1; V: TRBV5-1; size: many; J: TRBJ2-5; DNA: TGCGCCAGCAGCCTCGCCGGGACAGGGGTAACAGAGACCCAGTACTTC; CDR3: CASSLAGTGVTETQYF
D: .; V: TRBV5-6; size: many; J: TRBJ2-2; DNA: TGTGCCAGCAGCCAACTTCGGGGGTACAACACCGGGGAGCTGTTTTTT; CDR3: CASSQLRGYNTGELFF
D: TRBD2; V: TRBV27; size: few; J: TRBJ2-3; DNA: TGTGCCAGCAGTCACGGACTAGCGGGGGGGGCAGATACGCAGTATTTT; CDR3: CASSHGLAGGADTQYF
D: .; V: TRBV15; size: .; J: TRBJ2-5; DNA: TGTGCCACCAGCAGAGAGGGATTTGGAGAGACCCAGTACTTC; CDR3: CATSREGFGETQYF
D: .; V: TRBV20-1; size: many; J: TRBJ2-7; DNA: TGCAGTGCAGCGCCAGCCCTCGAGCAGTACTTC; CDR3: CSAAPALEQYF
D: TRBD2; V: TRBV5-1; size: .; J: TRBJ2-6; DNA: TGCGCCAGCAGCTTAGGGGCTAGCGGGAGTACTGGGGCCAACGTCCTGACTTTC; CDR3: CASSLGASGSTGANVLTF
D: TRBD2; V: TRBV3-1; size: many; J: TRBJ2-3; DNA: TGTGCCAGCAGCCAAGGTGTCGGGACTAGCGGGGGGGGCACAGATACGCAGTATTTT; CDR3: CASSQGVGTSGGGTDTQYF
D: .; V: TRBV18; size: once; J: TRBJ1-1; DNA: TGTGCCAACTCACCAATGACCGATGAAGCTTTCTTT; CDR3: CANSPMTDEAFF
D: .; V: TRBV18; size: .; J: TRBJ1-5; DNA: TGTGCCAGCTCGGGGAGGCCCTTTGGCAATCAGCCCCAGCATTTT; CDR3: CASSGRPFGNQPQHF
D: .; V: TRBV7-2; size: few; J: TRBJ2-7; DNA: TGTGCCAGCAGCTTAAGTAGCATCGGCTACGAGCAGTACTTC; CDR3: CASSLSSIGYEQYF
D: TRBD2; V: TRBV7-9; size: .; J: TRBJ2-1; DNA: TGTGCCAGCAGCTCCCGGGGGGAGATCTCCTACAATGAGCAGTTCTTC; CDR3: CASSSRGEISYNEQFF
D: .; V: TRBV11-2; size: .; J: TRBJ2-5; DNA: TGTGCCAGCAGCTTAGTGGTACAGGGTTGGGAGACCCAGTACTTC; CDR3: CASSLVVQGWETQYF
D: TRBD2; V: TRBV12-3/TRBV12-4; size: many; J: TRBJ2-7; DNA: TGTGCCAGCAGTTTGGGACTAGCGGGACCCTACGAGCAGTACTTC; CDR3: CASSLGLAGPYEQYF
D: TRBD2; V: TRBV2; size: once; J: TRBJ2-3; DNA: TGTGCCAGCAGTACACCGGGACTAGAGGGAGGCACAGATACGCAGTATTTT; CDR3: CASSTPGLEGGTDTQYF
D: TRBD1; V: TRBV7-2; size: many; J: TRBJ2-6; DNA: TGTGCCAGCAGCAAACAGACAGGGGTCAACGTCCTGACTTTC; CDR3: CASSKQTGVNVLTF
D: .; V: TRBV19; size: .; J: TRBJ2-3; DNA: TGTGCCAGTAGTATGGGACGGACCGGAGGTACGCAGTATTTT; CDR3: CASSMGRTGGTQYF
D: .; V: TRBV12-3/TRBV12-4; size: many; J: TRBJ2-1; DNA: TGTGCCAGCAGTTTCAGAGGGGGGTACAATGAGCAGTTCTTC; CDR3: CASSFRGGYNEQFF
D: .; V: TRBV27; size: many; J: TRBJ1-1; DNA: TGTGCCAGCATGGGGCAGAAGAGGTACACTGAAGCTTTCTTT; CDR3: CASMGQKRYTEAFF
D: TRBD1; V: TRBV6-1; size: many; J: TRBJ2-2; DNA: TGTGCCAGCAGGGATGGGACAGGGGGCCGGACCGGGGAGCTGTTTTTT; CDR3: CASRDGTGGRTGELFF
D: .; V: TRBV5-1; size: many; J: TRBJ2-7; DNA: TGCGCCAGCAGCCGAAGCGGCCCAAGCTCCTACGAGCAGTACTTC; CDR3: CASSRSGPSSYEQYF
D: .; V: TRBV7-2; size: .; J: TRBJ2-4; DNA: TGTGCCAGCATCCTCTCGTTATCGGCCAAAAACATTCAGTACTTC; CDR3: CASILSLSAKNIQYF
D: .; V: TRBV20-1; size: many; J: TRBJ1-2; DNA: TGCAGTGGCACGGGTGGACAAGGAGACTATGGCTACACCTTC; CDR3: CSGTGGQGDYGYTF
D: .; V: TRBV6-5; size: .; J: TRBJ2-4; DNA: .; CDR3: CASSSHPFGSGLAKNIQYF
D: TRBD1; V: TRBV5-1; size: many; J: TRBJ1-1; DNA: TGCGCCAGCAGCCGGGGACAGGGTTTATCTGAAGCTTTCTTT; CDR3: CASSRGQGLSEAFF
D: .; V: TRBV12-3/TRBV12-4; size: few; J: TRBJ1-1; DNA: TGTGCCAGCAGTCGAGGCGACCGATCAATGAACACTGAAGCTTTCTTT; CDR3: CASSRGDRSMNTEAFF
D: .; V: TRBV7-7; size: .; J: TRBJ2-5; DNA: TGTGCCAGCAGCTCAAACGGCCTGCGAGAGACCCAGTACTTC; CDR3: CASSSNGLRETQYF
D: TRBD1; V: TRBV12-3/TRBV12-4; size: many; J: TRBJ2-1; DNA: TGTGCCAGCAAGAAAACAGGGGACTACAATGAGCAGTTCTTC; CDR3: CASKKTGDYNEQFF
D: .; V: TRBV7-3; size: many; J: TRBJ1-1; DNA: TGTGCCAGCAGCTTAAGGGAATTCACTGAAGCTTTCTTT; CDR3: CASSLREFTEAFF
D: .; V: TRBV29-1; size: many; J: TRBJ2-7; DNA: TGCAGCGTTGAAGAGGGCGGCTCCTACGAGCAGTACTTC; CDR3: CSVEEGGSYEQYF
D: TRBD2; V: TRBV9; size: .; J: TRBJ2-3; DNA: TGTGCCAGCAGCGCTATAGCGGGGTTAACAGATACGCAGTATTTT; CDR3: CASSAIAGLTDTQYF
D: TRBD2; V: TRBV11-1; size: .; J: TRBJ2-3; DNA: TGTGCCAGCAGGAAAGGCCCCCCTTTGGCGGGGGAGAGCACAGATACGCAGTATTTT; CDR3: CASRKGPPLAGESTDTQYF
D: .; V: TRBV11-3; size: .; J: TRBJ2-1; DNA: TGTGCCAGCAGCTATTCCGACACTCACAATGAGCAGTTCTTC; CDR3: CASSYSDTHNEQFF
D: .; V: TRBV20-1; size: many; J: TRBJ2-7; DNA: TGCAGTGCTACAACAGGGTCCATCGGCTACGAGCAGTACTTC; CDR3: CSATTGSIGYEQYF
D: .; V: TRBV5-1; size: .; J: TRBJ2-2; DNA: TGCGCCAGCGGACCAGGACATACAAACACCGGGGAGCTGTTTTTT; CDR3: CASGPGHTNTGELFF
D: .; V: TRBV5-1; size: many; J: TRBJ1-1; DNA: TGCGCCAGCAGCTTCAACGATATTGAAACTGAAGCTTTCTTT; CDR3: CASSFNDIETEAFF
D: .; V: TRBV10-3; size: .; J: TRBJ2-2; DNA: TGTGCATCCGCGAGGAGGGGGGAGCTGTTTTTT; CDR3: CASARRGELFF
D: .; V: TRBV2; size: few; J: TRBJ2-7; DNA: TGTGCCAGCAGTGCGGTTGACGAGCAGTACTTC; CDR3: CASSAVDEQYF
D: .; V: TRBV5-1; size: many; J: TRBJ1-2; DNA: TGCGCCAGCAGCTTGGTAGGGGGGGCGCTGACCTTC; CDR3: CASSLVGGALTF
D: .; V: TRBV6-1; size: many; J: TRBJ1-2; DNA: TGTGCCAGCACAGTCCGGGGGCTAGTTCCCTATGGCTACACCTTC; CDR3: CASTVRGLVPYGYTF
D: .; V: TRBV6-2/TRBV6-3; size: many; J: TRBJ2-1; DNA: TGTGCCAGCAGTAACCCTCCTAGGAATGAGCAGTTCTTC; CDR3: CASSNPPRNEQFF
D: TRBD1; V: TRBV10-3; size: many; J: TRBJ2-5; DNA: TGTGCCATCAGTGAGAGGACAGGTGAAATAGAGACCCAGTACTTC; CDR3: CAISERTGEIETQYF
D: .; V: TRBV5-1; size: many; J: TRBJ1-1; DNA: TGCGCCAGCAGCTTGAGCAGGGGTGCTGAAGCTTTCTTT; CDR3: CASSLSRGAEAFF
D: TRBD2; V: TRBV2; size: .; J: TRBJ2-1; DNA: TGTACCAGCAGAAACCTAGCGGGGGGTTACAATGAGCAGTTCTTC; CDR3: CTSRNLAGGYNEQFF
D: .; V: TRBV7-9; size: .; J: TRBJ2-5; DNA: TGTGCCAGCAGCTCGGGGAAAGGGTACATCCAAGAGACCCAGTACTTC; CDR3: CASSSGKGYIQETQYF
D: .; V: TRBV7-9; size: many; J: TRBJ2-3; DNA: TGTGCCAGCTCCTACGGGGGTACGGCTAGCACAGATACGCAGTATTTT; CDR3: CASSYGGTASTDTQYF
D: TRBD2; V: TRBV6-4; size: many; J: TRBJ2-3; DNA: TGTGCCAGCAGTGGGACTAGCGGGGGCACAGATACGCAGTATTTT; CDR3: CASSGTSGGTDTQYF
D: .; V: TRBV7-9; size: .; J: TRBJ1-6; DNA: TGTGCCAGCAGCTTCCGGGACGCTAATTCACCCCTCCACTTT; CDR3: CASSFRDANSPLHF
D: TRBD1; V: TRBV20-1; size: many; J: TRBJ2-7; DNA: TGCAGTGCCATCAAACCGGGACAGGGGTCACCAGGATTTGAACTGAGTAACCACGAGCAGTACTTC; CDR3: CSAIKPGQGSPGFELSNHEQYF
D: .; V: TRBV6-4; size: many; J: TRBJ2-7; DNA: TGTGCCAGCAGTGACTCAGAAAGGGGCGAGCAGTACTTC; CDR3: CASSDSERGEQYF